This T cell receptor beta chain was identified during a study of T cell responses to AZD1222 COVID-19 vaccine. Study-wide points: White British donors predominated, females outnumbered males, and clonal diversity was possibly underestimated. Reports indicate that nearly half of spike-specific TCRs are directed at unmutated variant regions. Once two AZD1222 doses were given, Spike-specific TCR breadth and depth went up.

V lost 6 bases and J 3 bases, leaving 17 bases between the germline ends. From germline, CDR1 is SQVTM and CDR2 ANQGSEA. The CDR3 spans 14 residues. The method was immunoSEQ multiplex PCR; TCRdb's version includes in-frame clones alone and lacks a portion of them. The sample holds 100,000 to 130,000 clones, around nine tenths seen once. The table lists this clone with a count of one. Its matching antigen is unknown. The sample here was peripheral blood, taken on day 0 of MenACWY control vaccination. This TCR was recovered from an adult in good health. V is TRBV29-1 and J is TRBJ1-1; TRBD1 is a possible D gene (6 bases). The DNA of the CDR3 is TGCAGCGTAGACAAAACAGGGAGGGACACTGAAGCTTTCTTT. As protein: CSVDKTGRDTEAFF.